These 17 T cell receptor beta chains were sequenced from one sample in a study of graft-versus-host responses after intestinal transplantation. TCRdb keeps only in-frame clones here, not all; method: immunoSEQ multiplex PCR. The sample records about 9,800 clones, 90% to 95% being singletons. The sequencing here drew on PBMCs, taken roughly 43 days after intestinal transplant. These receptors all stem from a human patient who received an intestinal transplant, so some T cells may come from the graft donor.

The gene calls are TRBV21-1 and TRBJ2-7; the table's D call of TRBD2 was not tested on the DNA. TRBV21-1 is annotated as a pseudogene. There are 16 residues in the CDR3. In DNA, the CDR3 is TGTGCCAGCAGCATATCGCGGGGGGGAACCTCCTACGAGCAGTACTTC. Translating it yields CASSISRGGTSYEQYF.

V gene TRBV7-6 combines with J gene TRBJ2-5; 7 bases are shared with TRBD1. V lost 5 bases to trimming and J lost 5 bases; unmatched junction nucleotides: 14. CDR3 length equals 16 residues. The germline V gene encodes CDR1 SGHVS and CDR2 FNYEAQ. CDR3 in amino acids: CASSPRQGISSETQYF. The CDR3 DNA reads as TGTGCCAGCAGCCCGCGACAGGGAATAAGTTCGGAGACCCAGTACTTC.

This clone showed up just once. This chain joins TRBV5-6 and TRBJ2-3; D not resolved. This CDR3 comprises 13 residues. Trimming removed 1 base from V and 0 bases from J, with 3 bases in between. CDR1 is SGHDT and CDR2 is YYEEEE in the germline V gene. The CDR3 DNA follows: TGTGCCAGCAGCTTGTCGAGCACAGATACGCAGTATTTT. It yields the protein CASSLSSTDTQYF.

The chain combines TRBV5-1 with TRBJ2-1; 11 positions match TRBD2. The V segment lost 4 bases and the J segment 2 bases; nucleotides outside the gene matches: 8. Germline CDR1 and CDR2: SGHRS and YFSETQ. The CDR3 extends over 17 amino acids. This CDR3 is CASSPGGLAVPYNEQFF. The CDR3 nucleotides read TGCGCCAGCAGCCCGGGGGGACTAGCGGTACCCTACAATGAGCAGTTCTTC.

The genes are TRBV28 and TRBJ1-1; D is possibly TRBD1 (5 bases). CDR3 length: 14 amino acids. From germline, CDR1 is MDHEN and CDR2 SYDVKM. Trimming stripped 6 bases from V and 8 bases from J, with 19 bases between. The chain's CDR3 is CASRTGEGRLEAFF. CDR3 in DNA: TGTGCCAGCAGAACGGGAGAGGGGCGATTGGAAGCTTTCTTT.

This clone has just one count. The rearrangement uses TRBV7-7 and TRBJ2-1; maybe TRBD1 (6 bases). The germline V gene encodes CDR1 SSHAT and CDR2 FNYEAQ (reference sequence). The CDR3 contains 15 residues. The V and J ends lost 5 bases and 0 bases respectively, with 11 bases between them. For the CDR3, the DNA is TGTGCCAGCAGCGAAGGACAGAGCTCCTACAATGAGCAGTTCTTC. Translation gives CASSEGQSSYNEQFF.

This clone is a singleton in its sample. The chain links TRBV4-1 to TRBJ2-7; D ambiguous. The length of the CDR3 is 15 residues. Germline assignment: CDR1 MGHRA and CDR2 YSYEKL. Trimming took off 0 bases at V and 1 base at J, with 10 bases between the two ends. The CDR3 is CASSQDSLDSYEQYF. The CDR3 DNA is TGCGCCAGCAGCCAAGATAGTCTAGATTCCTACGAGCAGTACTTC.

The chain recombines TRBV4-2 with TRBJ2-1; D gene uncertain. With 0 bases removed from V and 7 bases from J, the gap between germline ends came to 4 bases. This CDR3 region has 12 residues. The germline CDR1 and CDR2 sequences are LGHNA and YNFKEQ. The CDR3 is CASSQERNEQFF. The CDR3 DNA follows: TGTGCCAGCAGCCAAGAGAGGAATGAGCAGTTCTTC.

The chain joins TRBV9 to TRBJ2-5, with D hard to call. Germline CDR1 reads SGDLS; CDR2 reads YYNGEE. The CDR3 is 13 residues long. V was pared by 4 bases and J by 9 bases, with 16 bases between. The CDR3: CASSLGIRDPQYF. The CDR3 nucleotides read TGTGCCAGCAGCCTTGGGATTCGTGACCCCCAGTACTTC.

The CDR3 sequence is CASDIAGGYNEQFF. In DNA, the CDR3 is TGTGCTAGTGACATAGCGGGGGGATACAATGAGCAGTTCTTC. The chain has TRBV12-5 and TRBJ2-1, with 10 bases fitting TRBD2. J lost 4 bases, V lost 7 bases, and 4 bases had no gene match. This CDR3 spans 14 amino acids. Per the germline V gene, CDR1 is LGHNT and CDR2 is FRNRAP.

This chain links TRBV13 with TRBJ1-2; possibly TRBD1 for D (5 bases). The CDR3 consists of 14 residues. CDR1 is PRHDT, CDR2 FYEKMQ, per germline (reference sequence). Trimming cost V 3 bases and J 7 bases, with 15 bases left between them. This chain's CDR3 is CASSFAGIMVGYTF. DNA of the CDR3: TGTGCCAGCAGCTTCGCAGGGATCATGGTTGGCTACACCTTC.

The chain has TRBV7-4 and TRBJ2-3, with D perhaps given as TRBD1 or TRBD2 (5 bases each). Per germline, CDR1 SGHVT and CDR2 SQSDAQ. Trimming stripped 6 bases from V and 3 bases from J, with 22 bases between. The CDR3 extends over 17 amino acids. CDR3 residues: CASRVSQRGLVTDTQYF. As DNA, the CDR3 is TGTGCCAGCAGGGTCTCACAGAGGGGTCTAGTTACAGATACGCAGTATTTT. Drawing the rest from reference TRBV7-4 and TRBJ2-3, the complete variable domain is GAGVSQSPRYKVAKRGRDVALRCDSISGHVTLYWYRQTLGQGSEVLTYSQSDAQRDKSGRPSGRFSAERPERSVSTLKIQRTEQGDSAVYLCASRVSQRGLVTDTQYFGPGTRLTVL.

The chain joins TRBV11-3 to TRBJ2-1, with D unresolved. In germline, CDR1 is SGHNT, CDR2 YENEEA. This CDR3 comprises 14 residues. V shed 1 base and J shed 2 bases, with 6 bases lying between them. The CDR3 DNA reads as TGTGCCAGCAGCTTAGGTCCAGCCTACAATGAGCAGTTCTTC. It encodes CASSLGPAYNEQFF.

This clone has only one observation. The chain is built from TRBV7-9 and TRBJ2-3, with D possibly called TRBD1 or TRBD2 (5 bases each). Germline loops: CDR1 SEHNR, CDR2 FQNEAQ (reference sequence). The CDR3 consists of 16 residues. The V end lost 5 bases, the J end lost 1 base, and 16 bases lay between the germline ends. CDR3 nucleotides: TGTGCCAGCAGCCATCCGGGACGTCGGGGCACAGATACGCAGTATTTT. As protein: CASSHPGRRGTDTQYF.

This clone occurred once. The chain recombines TRBV11-2 with TRBJ2-3; 10 nucleotides align to TRBD1. There are 16 residues in the CDR3. Germline loops: CDR1 SGHAT, CDR2 FQNNGV. V shed 8 bases, J shed 6 bases, and the junction held 14 bases outside the gene matches. The CDR3 nucleotides read TGTGCCAGCTCCCGAAGGGGACAGGGGCTCACGGATACGCAGTATTTT. Amino acid sequence: CASSRRGQGLTDTQYF.

The chain is built from TRBV11-2 and TRBJ1-5, with D maybe TRBD1 (5 bases). Looked up from germline, CDR1 is SGHAT and CDR2 is FQNNGV. The CDR3 is 15 residues long. V dropped 5 bases and J dropped 4 bases, with 15 bases sitting between them. The CDR3 bases are TGTGCCAGCAGCCAAACTGGGACCGAAAATCAGCCCCAGCATTTT. This translates into CASSQTGTENQPQHF.

The V gene is TRBV7-9, the J gene TRBJ2-7; TRBD1 matches 8 bases. The CDR3 totals 13 residues. V lost 5 bases and J lost 3; bases outside the gene matches: 3. Per the germline V gene, CDR1 is SEHNR and CDR2 is FQNEAQ (reference sequence). This CDR3 is CASSTGTGYEQYF. CDR3 bases: TGTGCCAGCAGCACCGGGACAGGCTACGAGCAGTACTTC.